The rows below give T cell receptor beta chains drawn from one sample of a study of OX40 agonist ivuxolimab in advanced cancers. Profiled with immunoSEQ multiplex PCR; TCRdb holds only in-frame clones, not every one. The sample holds 85,000 to 100,000 clones, 85% to 95% seen once. The specimen comprised CD4+ or CD8+ T cells sorted from blood, sampled in a trial of the OX40 agonist ivuxolimab. The receptors shown here come from an adult with an advanced solid tumor such as melanoma, head and neck, liver or kidney cancer. Both conserved end residues are part of each CDR3. A D gene is named only where the DNA matches it firmly. Clone size is given for some rows only: seen once, a few or many times, or a class if the clone is expanded.

>.|once|TRBV6-5|TRBJ1-1
CASSSLQRMNTEAFF
>TRBD2|.|TRBV2|TRBJ2-2
CASSIAGIRGSNTGELFF
>.|.|TRBV11-3|TRBJ2-3
CASSLRSTDTQYF
>.|once|TRBV4-3|TRBJ1-2
CASSPKSLIRLDSYGYTF
>.|once|TRBV20-1|TRBJ1-2
CSATRGGYTF
>TRBD1|few|TRBV10-3|TRBJ1-2
CAISEVTGFRGYTF
>.|few|TRBV5-1|TRBJ2-5
CASSFQETQYF
>.|.|TRBV6-6|TRBJ1-1
CASSYSPSDTEAFF
>TRBD1|.|TRBV7-9|TRBJ2-7
CASSLRQGAYEQYF
>.|.|TRBV9|TRBJ2-1
CASSAHPDSKTYNEQFF
>.|.|TRBV7-2|TRBJ2-1
CASSPQNEQFF
>.|.|TRBV30|TRBJ1-3
CAWSVQGARNTIYF
>TRBD2|.|TRBV9|TRBJ2-1
CASSFGLAGINEQFF
>.|.|TRBV15|TRBJ1-5
CATSPSNQPQHF
>TRBD1|.|TRBV5-6|TRBJ1-5
CASSRDRGRDNQPQHF
>.|.|TRBV4-1|TRBJ2-5
CASSQVPLGAGSQYF
>.|.|TRBV6-6|TRBJ2-3
CASRDRFLGDTQYF
>.|.|TRBV20-1|TRBJ2-3
CSARHTDTQYF
>.|.|TRBV18|TRBJ1-1
CASSPGADTEAFF
>.|once|TRBV4-3|TRBJ2-1
CASSLRPGDGFYNEQFF
>.|.|TRBV9|TRBJ1-3
CASSETLQGGSGNTIYF
>.|.|TRBV4-2|TRBJ1-4
CASSQDMDGFQKLFF
>TRBD1|.|TRBV2|TRBJ1-5
CASSDSGQGYQPQHF
>.|.|TRBV14|TRBJ1-1
CASSQDQSRGTEAFF
>.|.|TRBV27|TRBJ2-7
CASRYDSSYEQYF
>TRBD1|.|TRBV27|TRBJ2-7
CASSLTRGQGASYEQYF
>.|.|TRBV30|TRBJ2-1
CAWRAPPNVREQFF
>TRBD1|.|TRBV7-2|TRBJ1-2
CASSLVPLRTGPYYGYTF
>.|.|TRBV28|TRBJ1-1
CASSLSRRSNTEAFF
>TRBD2|.|TRBV7-2|TRBJ2-7
CASSLQRGVSEQYF
>.|.|TRBV15|TRBJ1-5
CATSRDSAAQHF
>TRBD2|once|TRBV29-1|TRBJ2-3
CSVDWGLPDTQYF
>.|.|TRBV28|TRBJ1-4
CALGTGATNEKLFF
>.|once|TRBV12-5|TRBJ1-5
CASGLAFNQPQHF
>.|.|TRBV9|TRBJ2-3
CASSLYSTDTQYF
>.|few|TRBV4-3|TRBJ2-3
CASSQDRRTDTQYF
>.|.|TRBV11-1|TRBJ2-3
CASSRVMGTDTQYF
>TRBD2|.|TRBV18|TRBJ2-1
CASSRGLAASYNEQFF
>.|.|TRBV2|TRBJ1-2
CASTFSLGGYTF
>TRBD2|.|TRBV7-6|TRBJ2-1
CASSSSSGRGRDEQFF
>TRBD1|.|TRBV18|TRBJ1-1
CASSQGQGVYTEAFF
>TRBD1|.|TRBV6-6|TRBJ1-5
CASLGRDRGQPQHF
>.|once|TRBV6-5|TRBJ2-1
CATHVRTRNEQFF
>TRBD2|.|TRBV6-6|TRBJ2-3
CASIGAGGYTDTQYF
>.|.|TRBV11-3|TRBJ2-3
CASSLGTDTQYF
>.|.|TRBV28|TRBJ1-1
CASSALFMNTEAFF